This note documents a single T cell receptor (beta chain) sequence. The antigen this receptor binds is unknown. No qualities accompany the bases; no much larger clone lies one base away. The immunoSEQ Assay was used to sequence TCRbeta CDR3 regions. After extraction, genomic DNA underwent amplification by bias-controlled multiplex PCR, followed by high-throughput sequencing. The authors processed their data as follows. To quantify the absolute abundance of every unique TCRbeta CDR3 region, sequences were collapsed and filtered. T cell fraction was estimated by normalizing TCRbeta template counts to usable DNA, with usable DNA measured through amplification of reference genes found in all nucleated cells. Repertoire TCRs were annotated as SARS-CoV-2-specific by exact matching of V gene, CDR3 amino acid sequence and J gene to a known reactive TCR set. The reference SARS-CoV-2 TCR set was obtained from MIRA and was filtered for enrichment in COVID-19-positive ImmuneCODE repertoires, whereby public or cross-reactive TCRs were removed. Based on the MIRA antigens, annotated TCRs were further analysed at the level of specific ORF or position within ORF. Breadth was defined as annotated unique rearrangements over total unique productive rearrangements; depth was the summed frequency of those rearrangements. Group comparisons of TCR breadth used two-sided Wilcoxon rank-sum tests. This immuneACCESS table, as held by TCRdb, lists in-frame sequences with V and J called but not all clones. Of the missing ones, under half trace to an unresolved V gene in checked studies; the others have no known cause. The V and J calls and the clone size are those of that table, but D and trimming were determined from the DNA. The sample data list about 350,000 clones, and about 88% of these were observed just once. The top ten constitute about 3.5% of the sample.

The CDR3 numbers 15 residues from cysteine through phenylalanine. The CDR3 DNA has 45 bases and is translated from base 1. V ends up 0 bases short and J 10 bases short, with an unmatched junction base count of 9. CDR1 and CDR2 (SGHKS, YYEKEE) derive from the germline V gene (reference sequence). The sample is drawn from a study of Ad26.COV2.S vaccination and SARS-CoV-2 variants (dated by TCRdb to 2020 to 2023). A note on the overall study: Donors in the vaccine arm were drawn from COV1001, a multicentre, randomized, double-blind, placebo-controlled phase I-IIa trial testing Ad26.COV2.S in healthy adults. The TCR-sequenced set comprised around 30 samples: roughly 19 Ad26.COV2.S vaccine recipients, 5 placebo recipients and 8 SARS-CoV-2 convalescent individuals. Trial participants were randomized into five groups of five, in which low-dose or high-dose Ad26.COV2.S was given once or twice, or placebo was given on both occasions. TCRbeta repertoire sequencing was used to assess the specificity and breadth of SARS-CoV-2-reactive T cell receptors after Ad26.COV2.S vaccination. Investigators did not know the trial group allocation while performing experiments and assessing outcomes. Ad26.COV2.S was administered intramuscularly at a dose of 5x10^10 or 1x10^11 viral particles, either as one shot or as two shots given 56 days apart.

The sample's treatment or condition label, decoded: roughly 18 received Ad26.COV2.S at low or high dose, single or two shots; five or six received placebo; per-sample allocation not given. Repertoires of vaccine and placebo recipients were sequenced from samples collected on day 63 after the first injection. In Cohort 1b, about 27 adults aged 18-55 years were enrolled at a single site in Boston, USA, between 29 July and 7 August 2020. Ad26.COV2.S was a replication-incompetent adenovirus type 26 vector that expressed a prefusion-stabilized SARS-CoV-2 spike protein derived from the original Wuhan strain. Study-wide findings and limitations: The study was not powered for comparison of responses between vaccine doses or regimens. Spike-specific TCR breadth was higher in Ad26.COV2.S recipients than in placebo recipients (P = 0.0014). The authors noted that the TCR breadth and depth analyses may have underestimated total T cell responses. Vaccine and placebo recipients had similar non-spike TCR breadth, a finding consistent with the vaccine containing only spike. Substantial breadth of spike-specific CD8+ and CD4+ T cell responses was reported after vaccination.

The chain is made from TRBV5-5 and TRBJ2-3; TRBD2 fits 9 bases in the junction. This TCR derives from a person aged 18-60 years who received the Ad26.COV2.S COVID-19 vaccine or a placebo. Sequencing was performed on peripheral blood, taken in a trial of Ad26.COV2.S vaccine versus placebo. The CDR3 has the sequence CASSLEAGGIIPQYF. The sequenced DNA is TGTGCCAGCAGCTTGGAGGCGGGGGGGATTATTCCGCAGTATTTT.